A selection of T cell receptor beta chains follows, all from one sample in a study of CD8+ T cells in alopecia areata. Assay used: immunoSEQ multiplex PCR; TCRdb lists only in-frame clones, some missing. The sample consists of about 150,000 clones, around 50% of them appearing once. Specimen: CD8+ T cells sorted from blood, collected at week 0. These receptors all come from a human donor with alopecia areata. Each CDR3 is given with its conserved first and last residue. The D gene is left open where the match is weak. For some rows the clone size is stated as once, few or many, or as a class when expanded; others skip it.

CDR3nt,CDR3aa,d_gene,v_gene,j_gene,abundance,len
TGTGCCAGCAGGGGCAGAAACTATGGCTACACCTTC,CASRGRNYGYTF,NA,TRBV6-5,TRBJ1-2,large,12
TGTGCCAGCGATGAAGGGGCAGGGTCCACTGAAGCTTTCTTT,CASDEGAGSTEAFF,NA,TRBV25-1,TRBJ1-1,NA,14
TGTGCCAGTAGTCCTAGGACAGGGGGCTACCGGGAAAATGAGCAGTTCTTC,CASSPRTGGYRENEQFF,TRBD1,TRBV19,TRBJ2-1,NA,17
TGCAGCGTTGAAATTAGACTAGCGGGGGGACGGGAATACAATGAGCAGTTCTTC,CSVEIRLAGGREYNEQFF,TRBD2,TRBV29-1,TRBJ2-1,few,18
TGTGCCAGCAGTGAAACACCGGGACGGGCGTTCTTC,CASSETPGRAFF,NA,TRBV6-5,TRBJ2-7,once,12
TGCAGCGTTGGGGGGACTAGCGGGGAAACAGATACGCAGTATTTT,CSVGGTSGETDTQYF,TRBD2,TRBV29-1,TRBJ2-3,NA,15
TGTGCCAGCAGTTTATCGGGGGACCGCAATCAGCCCCAGCATTTT,CASSLSGDRNQPQHF,NA,TRBV27,TRBJ1-5,NA,15
TGCGCCAGCAGCTTGGGCAGGGGGATCAATGAGCAGTTCTTC,CASSLGRGINEQFF,TRBD1,TRBV5-1,TRBJ2-1,NA,14
TGCAGCGTACCCGCGGGACTAGCGGGGGGCGAGGCCGGGGAGCTGTTTTTT,CSVPAGLAGGEAGELFF,TRBD2,TRBV29-1,TRBJ2-2,NA,17
TGCGCCAGCAGCAAGGGTCAGAGCATGAACACTGAAGCTTTCTTT,CASSKGQSMNTEAFF,NA,TRBV5-1,TRBJ1-1,NA,15
TGTGCCAGCAGTTTAGCGGGGGGGTCCGTTGAGCAGTTCTTC,CASSLAGGSVEQFF,TRBD2,TRBV27,TRBJ2-1,NA,14
TGTGCCAGCAGCTTAGTCGTCACAGATACGCAGTATTTT,CASSLVVTDTQYF,NA,TRBV7-9,TRBJ2-3,NA,13
TGTGCCGCCATGACGAGGAAAAGGCTAGCCAAAAGCATTCAGTACTTC,CAAMTRKRLAKSIQYF,NA,TRBV2,TRBJ2-4,few,16